The T cell receptor (beta chain) described here comes from a study of control samples from healthy donors and cancer patients. Sequencing was performed with immunoSEQ multiplex PCR; in TCRdb, only in-frame clones are kept and a portion is missing. The repertoire holds about 120,000 clones, with around 88% as singletons. The CDR3 length is 14 residues. V was shortened by 4 bases and J by 5 bases, with 15 bases between the two germline ends. Germline V gene sequence: CDR1 SGHRS, CDR2 YFSETQ. The receptor comes from a man aged 40-55 years in good health. What was sequenced was blood. V and J are TRBV5-1 and TRBJ1-1; D is possibly TRBD1 (5 bases). CDR3: CASSDDDWGTEAFF. The CDR3 DNA reads as TGCGCCAGCAGCGACGATGATTGGGGGACTGAAGCTTTCTTT.